Detailed here is one T cell receptor beta chain. As yet, its antigen is unknown. This entry comes from a study of cytomegalovirus exposure and HLA in healthy donors. The wider study: An earlier analysis identified 120 million or so unique TCR beta sequences in 150 million to 200 million T cells.

The CDR3 extends over 15 amino acids. The ends were cut back, 6 bases at V and 2 bases at J, with 15 bases in the middle. Looked up from germline, CDR1 is MDHEN and CDR2 is SYDVKM. The PCR ran on 60 Vbeta and 13 Jbeta primers. Sequenced by immunoSEQ multiplex PCR; TCRdb stores in-frame clones only, minus some. The specimen's table records about 120,000 clones. Findings of the study overall: In vitro confirmation showed a few CMV-associated chains to be CMV antigen specific. In a later analysis, V- and J-gene trimming of beta chains associated with a DCLRE1C missense variant, replicated independently. Earlier analysis found most TCR beta V segments productive about 87% or about 30% of the time.

Sequenced: PBMCs. The chain joins TRBV28 to TRBJ2-3, with a tentative D call TRBD1 (6 bases). The source of this sequence is a man between 18 and 35 years old in good health and CMV-seronegative. The CDR3 coding sequence is TGTGCCAGCAGAACAGGGATGGAGACCACAGATACGCAGTATTTT. This translates into CASRTGMETTDTQYF.